This T cell receptor (beta chain) is from a study of T cell repertoires in cytomegalovirus infection. Notes on the study in general: Clonotypes of TCR beta that were HLA-C-restricted and CMV-specific dominated the ex vivo response. Identification of carriers of CMV plus the relevant HLA was achieved through cumulative public TCR beta family frequency.

As concerns this clonotype: The target antigen is unknown.

CDR3 length equals 13 residues. Germline-derived CDR1 and CDR2 are MNHGY and SAAAGT. Trimming took 8 bases from V and 4 from J, leaving 12 bases between them. MiXCR was run by TCRdb on the reads, yielding one entry per CDR3 protein. The top ten clones hold around 50% of a sample with some 590,000 distinct CDR3 sequences, around two fifths of them seen once. Here the sequenced sample was cultured PBMCs, taken from culture after CMV antigen stimulation. This chain uses TRBV6-8 with TRBJ1-5, with D perhaps matching TRBD1 (5 bases). The receptor comes from a human donor in good health (CMV status not recorded). Some clones in this sample may be carry-over from other donors' samples. The CDR3 spells CASGAGRNQPQHF. CDR3 sequence (DNA): TGTGCCAGCGGGGCGGGGAGAAATCAGCCCCAGCATTTT.